A single T cell receptor (beta chain) is shown here with its context. Authors' processing steps: Using reference gene primer amplification, nucleated cell counts were estimated. TCRdb's copy holds only in-frame clones and misses some; the assay was immunoSEQ multiplex PCR. V and J calls and clone size follow that table, whereas D and trimming were derived from the DNA. The table shows about 140,000 clones, with about 84% occurring only once. The data stem from a study of blood T cell repertoires in COVID-19. Whole-study context: COVID-19 samples collected from the United States, Italy and Spain covered acute and convalescent phases.

Participants were placed into cohorts based on the clinical history they reported. Exposed participants came across a COVID-19 case within 2 weeks before study entry. The V and J ends lost 2 bases and 3 bases, in that order; junction bases with no gene match: 2. The CDR3 totals 15 residues. Germline-derived CDR1 and CDR2 are LGHDT and YNNKEL (reference sequence). V gene TRBV3-1 (or the pseudogene TRBV3-2) combines with J gene TRBJ2-5; the match to TRBD2 covers 11 bases. The sample taken for sequencing was PBMCs or T cells enriched from blood (not recorded which). This receptor was obtained from a woman aged 18-30 years who had been exposed to COVID-19. The CDR3 bases are TGTGCCAGCAGCCAAAGACTAGCGGGGAAAGAGACCCAGTACTTC. Its translation: CASSQRLAGKETQYF.